This T cell receptor (beta chain) stems from a study of blood T cell repertoires in COVID-19. Overall study context: The United States, Italy and Spain supplied acute and convalescent COVID-19 samples. The cDNA or gDNA used as material had been derived from T cells, B-cell-depleted T cells, or PBMCs.

Authors' data handling: Researchers report that nucleated cell counts were estimated from reference gene primer amplification. This table comes from immunoSEQ multiplex PCR, and its TCRdb copy is limited to in-frame clones, with some not included. That table supplies the V and J calls and clone size; D and trimming were determined from the DNA. Among roughly 180,000 clones listed, approximately 82% were seen once. Sequenced: peripheral blood. The receptor was isolated from a woman aged 80 or older with active or convalescent COVID-19.

CDR3 region: CASSDRGAASGTREQYF. CDR3 nucleotide sequence: TGTGCCAGCAGCGATAGAGGGGCGGCTAGCGGGACTCGGGAGCAGTACTTC. The chain couples TRBV5-5 to TRBJ2-7, with 9 bases lining up with TRBD2. The germline V gene encodes CDR1 SGHKS and CDR2 YYEKEE (reference sequence). V shed 4 bases, J shed 7 bases, and the junction held 18 bases outside the gene matches. The CDR3 length is 17 residues.